This paragraph reports one T cell receptor (beta chain). Authors' data handling: The authors estimated nucleated cell counts from reference gene primer amplification. Using immunoSEQ multiplex PCR, the repertoire was profiled, and TCRdb retains in-frame clones only, with some absent. Clonal size and the V and J genes are those of that table, whereas D and trimming came from the DNA. The table shows about 46,000 clones, with around 93% occurring only once. This entry belongs to a study of blood T cell repertoires in COVID-19. About the study: Whether acute or convalescent, the COVID-19 samples came from the United States, Italy and Spain. T cells, B-cell-depleted T cells, or PBMCs supplied cDNA or gDNA.

The receptor's source is a man between 45 and 60 years old with acute or convalescent COVID-19. The sequencing sample was made of peripheral blood.

Here the CDR3 DNA reads TGTGCCAGCAGTAAATCCGGGGGGACCTACAATGAGCAGTTCTTC. The encoded protein is CASSKSGGTYNEQFF. The chain carries TRBV7-2 and TRBJ2-1; 7 nucleotides agree with TRBD2. Germline-derived CDR1 and CDR2 are SGHTA and FQGNSA. The CDR3 runs 15 residues. J gave up 2 bases and V 6 bases, and 7 bases lay outside the gene matches.